Following are 25 T cell receptor beta chains from one sample sequenced in a study of blood T cell repertoires in COVID-19 (dated by TCRdb to between 2020 and 2021). The library was prepared using the immunoSEQ multiplex PCR assay. Entries here come from immuneACCESS through TCRdb and include only in-frame sequences with V and J called. Some clones fail to appear in such tables; in the studies checked, an unresolved V gene covers under half of the shortfall, and the cause of the remainder is unknown. The sample records under 200,000 clones, around nine tenths of which are singletons. Clones ranked in the top ten supply 2.5% to 3% of the sample. Sequencing used peripheral blood. The receptors derive from a woman aged 80 or older with COVID-19, enrolled during active disease.

The V and J genes are TRBV5-5 and TRBJ1-5, with D possibly being TRBD1 (6 bases). CDR3 size: 15 residues. Trimming cost V 2 bases and J 7 bases, with 16 bases left between them. Germline V CDR1 and CDR2: SGHKS, YYEKEE (reference sequence). The CDR3 DNA is TGTGCCAGCAGCTTACAGGGAGCAGTTGACCAGCCCCAGCATTTT. As protein: CASSLQGAVDQPQHF.

This clone was detected only a few times. The chain links TRBV11-3 to TRBJ2-1, with 10 bases that match TRBD1. This CDR3 region has 16 residues. V trimming: 4 bases; J trimming: 6 bases; junction bases outside the gene matches: 9. Germline CDR1 and CDR2: SGHNT and YENEEA. The DNA of the CDR3 is TGTGCCAGCAGCTCAAAACGGGACAGGGGTCTCAATGAGCAGTTCTTC. Protein product: CASSSKRDRGLNEQFF. The variable domain in full, with the rest retrieved from reference TRBV11-3 and TRBJ2-1, is EAGVVQSPRYKIIEKKQPVAFWCNPISGHNTLYWYLQNLGQGPELLIRYENEEAVDDSQLPKDRFSAERLKGVDSTLKIQPAELGDSAVYLCASSSKRDRGLNEQFFGPGTRLTVL.

The chain employs TRBV7-2 and TRBJ2-2; TRBD2 aligns across 11 bases. With 4 bases clipped from V and 13 bases from J, the junction kept 23 bases outside the gene matches. The CDR3 is 19 residues long. CDR1 SGHTA and CDR2 FQGNSA come from the germline V gene. Written as DNA, the CDR3 is TGTGCCAGCAGCTCACGGGGCAGCATTACTAGCGGGAGTCCTTATAGGCTGTTTTTT. The encoded protein is CASSSRGSITSGSPYRLFF.

This clone was observed a few times. J is TRBJ2-1 and V is TRBV18; 7 bases map to TRBD2. Per the germline V gene, CDR1 is KGHSH and CDR2 is LQKENI. V dropped 1 base and J dropped 9; count of bases not matched to a gene: 3. The CDR3 sequence is 13 residues long. In nucleotides, the CDR3 is TGTGCCAGCTCACCACGGAGGGAGGGTGAGCAGTTCTTC. Amino acids: CASSPRREGEQFF.

The chain joins TRBV6-5 to TRBJ2-1; TRBD1 matches 7 bases. This CDR3 has 13 amino acids. V lost 7 bases and J lost 8; bases outside the gene matches: 8. Germline V lookup: CDR1 MNHEY, CDR2 SVGAGI. CDR3 in DNA: TGTGCCAGCATCCAACTAGGGGGCGATGAGCAGTTCTTC. The encoded protein is CASIQLGGDEQFF.

The V and J genes are TRBV5-1 and TRBJ2-2; 8 bases fit TRBD2. This CDR3 is 16 amino acids long. Germline CDR1 and CDR2: SGHRS and YFSETQ. Trimming at V came to 4 bases and at J to 0 bases, leaving 5 bases not matched to a gene. CDR3: CASSLTGGPNTGELFF. For the CDR3, the DNA is TGCGCCAGCAGCCTTACGGGAGGGCCGAACACCGGGGAGCTGTTTTTT.

The rearrangement links TRBV6-4 to TRBJ1-1, with D perhaps matching TRBD1 (6 bases). The CDR3 spans 16 residues. Trimming took 3 bases from V and 5 from J, leaving 19 bases between them. The germline gives CDR1 MRHNA, CDR2 SNTAGT. The CDR3 DNA sequence: TGTGCCAGCAGTGAGGGATTTACAGGGCGCGTAACTGAAGCTTTCTTT. Encoded protein: CASSEGFTGRVTEAFF.

The chain is built from TRBV6-8 and TRBJ2-1; a possible D gene is TRBD1 (6 bases). The CDR3 is 16 residues long. V lost 9 bases and J 0 bases, leaving 18 bases between the germline ends. The V gene's germline CDR1 is MNHGY and CDR2 SAAAGT. The DNA for the CDR3 is TGTGCCAGTAAACCCGGGACAAGGAGCTCCTACAATGAGCAGTTCTTC. Translated: CASKPGTRSSYNEQFF.

The V call is TRBV29-1, the J call TRBJ2-7, with 8 bases that match TRBD1. J gave up 6 bases and V 1 base, and 5 bases lay outside the gene matches. The length of the CDR3 is 13 residues. Germline CDR1 and CDR2: SQVTM and ANQGSEA. The CDR3 loop reads CSVEGTGQREQYF. The CDR3 region has the DNA TGCAGCGTTGAAGGGACAGGGCAACGCGAGCAGTACTTC.

V gene TRBV28 combines with J gene TRBJ1-2; TRBD1 is a possible D gene (6 bases). CDR1 and CDR2 (germline): MDHEN, SYDVKM. CDR3 length: 13 residues. V dropped 9 bases and J dropped 8 bases, with 19 bases sitting between them. In nucleotides, the CDR3 is TGTGCCAGTACAAGGTCCAGGGGCGAGGGCTACACCTTC. Translating it yields CASTRSRGEGYTF.

This chain links TRBV5-1 with TRBJ2-1, with D possibly being TRBD2 (7 bases). Germline V gene data show CDR1 as SGHRS and CDR2 as YFSETQ. CDR3 length equals 11 residues. V was pared by 5 bases and J by 12 bases, with 12 bases between. CDR3 amino acids: CASRGGAVQFF. In nucleotides, the CDR3 is TGCGCCAGCAGAGGGGGGGCCGTGCAGTTCTTC.

In this sample, this clone turned up a few times. The CDR3 DNA follows: TGTGCCAGCAACCCGGACAGTGAAGCTTTCTTT. Translation gives CASNPDSEAFF. The rearrangement links TRBV2 to TRBJ1-1; a weak D match, TRBD1 (6 bases). The V and J ends lost 7 bases and 7 bases respectively, with 10 bases between them. The CDR3 spans 11 residues. CDR1 and CDR2 from the germline V gene are SNHLY and FYNNEI.

This clone was detected only once. The CDR3 sequence is CASRGTGDNTEAFF. DNA of the CDR3: TGTGCCAGCAGGGGGACAGGGGACAACACTGAAGCTTTCTTT. This chain connects TRBV9 to TRBJ1-1, with 10 bases identical to TRBD1. The germline V gene encodes CDR1 SGDLS and CDR2 YYNGEE. V was clipped by 5 bases and J by 2 bases; unmatched bases: 3. The CDR3 runs 14 residues.

This chain links TRBV5-4 with TRBJ1-1, with TRBD1 matching over 7 bases. V shed 3 bases and J 0 bases; nucleotides not matched to a gene: 11. The CDR3 extends over 17 amino acids. Germline V gene data show CDR1 as SGHNT and CDR2 as YYREEE (reference sequence). This CDR3 is CASSSGTVSLMNTEAFF. CDR3 DNA sequence: TGTGCCAGCAGCTCCGGGACAGTGAGCCTAATGAACACTGAAGCTTTCTTT. The full variable domain, with the rest looked up from reference TRBV5-4 and TRBJ1-1, is ETGVTQSPTHLIKTRGQQVTLRCSSQSGHNTVSWYQQALGQGPQFIFQYYREEENGRGNFPPRFSGLQFPNYSSELNVNALELDDSALYLCASSSGTVSLMNTEAFFGQGTRLTVV.

The chain is built from TRBV6-6 and TRBJ2-7; 7 bases line up with TRBD1. The CDR3 is made up of 16 amino acids. Losses at the gene ends were 5 bases for V and 0 bases for J; bases not matched to a gene: 10. The germline gives CDR1 MNHNY, CDR2 SVGAGI (reference sequence). DNA for the CDR3: TGTGCCAGCAGTCAATGGGGACAGACCGACTCCTACGAGCAGTACTTC. This gives the protein CASSQWGQTDSYEQYF.

This sequence joins TRBV29-1 and TRBJ1-1; 7 positions match TRBD1. The CDR3 contains 13 residues. Germline CDR1 is SQVTM and CDR2 is ANQGSEA. J lost 3 bases, V lost 7 bases, and 8 bases had no gene match. CDR3 residues: CSAQTGWDTEAFF. The CDR3, as DNA: TGCAGCGCCCAGACAGGGTGGGACACTGAAGCTTTCTTT.

The CDR3 sequence: CASSQDLGQGTDTQYF. The CDR3 bases are TGCGCCAGCAGCCAAGACCTAGGACAGGGGACAGATACGCAGTATTTT. The V and J genes are TRBV4-3 and TRBJ2-3, with 9 bases aligning to TRBD1. This CDR3 region has 16 residues. Germline loops: CDR1 LGHNA, CDR2 YSLEER. Losses at the gene ends were 0 bases for V and 3 bases for J; bases not matched to a gene: 4.

V is TRBV9 and J is TRBJ1-1, with 8 bases that match TRBD1. V lost 4 bases to trimming and J lost 4 bases; unmatched junction nucleotides: 3. There are 13 residues in the CDR3. Germline loops: CDR1 SGDLS, CDR2 YYNGEE. Here the CDR3 reads CASSFGQGTEAFF. The CDR3 DNA reads as TGTGCCAGCAGCTTCGGACAGGGCACTGAAGCTTTCTTT. Based on the CDR3 plus reference TRBV9 and TRBJ1-1, the full variable domain is DSGVTQTPKHLITATGQRVTLRCSPRSGDLSVYWYQQSLDQGLQFLIQYYNGEERAKGNILERFSAQQFPDLHSELNLSSLELGDSALYFCASSFGQGTEAFFGQGTRLTVV.

This clone came up once. The V call is TRBV19, the J call TRBJ2-2; TRBD2 matches 11 bases. Germline-derived CDR1 and CDR2 are LNHDA and SQIVND (reference sequence). The CDR3 extends over 16 amino acids. J gave up 8 bases and V 4 bases, and 9 bases lay outside the gene matches. The CDR3 nucleotides are TGTGCCAGTAGTAGGAGACTAGCGGGATTGAAAGGGGAGCTGTTTTTT. It specifies CASSRRLAGLKGELFF.

This clone was counted a few times. The chain has TRBV6-5 and TRBJ1-5; 9 nucleotides align to TRBD1. Germline V gene data show CDR1 as MNHEY and CDR2 as SVGAGI. This CDR3 is built from 14 residues. J lost 7 bases, V lost 6 bases, and 7 bases had no gene match. CDR3: CASSPQGAQQPQHF. CDR3 coding DNA: TGTGCCAGCAGCCCACAGGGGGCCCAACAGCCCCAGCATTTT.

The chain carries TRBV7-9 and TRBJ2-7; D gene ambiguous. V was cut by 5 bases and J by 7 bases, with 15 bases left in between. Germline loops: CDR1 SEHNR, CDR2 FQNEAQ (reference sequence). The CDR3 is 13 amino acids. The CDR3 DNA reads as TGTGCCAGCAGCCTCCATGCAGGTTGGGAGCAGTACTTC. Its protein product is CASSLHAGWEQYF.

This chain connects TRBV28 to TRBJ2-7, with D possibly TRBD1 on 5 matching bases. This CDR3 comprises 12 residues. Germline CDR1 is MDHEN and CDR2 is SYDVKM. V gave up 6 bases and J gave up 7 bases, with 13 bases separating them. The CDR3 protein is CASRPGRGEQYF. In DNA form, the CDR3 reads TGTGCCAGCAGGCCAGGTAGGGGAGAGCAGTACTTC.

The DNA of the CDR3 is TGCGCCAGCAGCTTGGCCCTGACAGCTAGCACAGATACGCAGTATTTT. It specifies CASSLALTASTDTQYF. The chain recombines TRBV5-1 with TRBJ2-3, with D tentatively TRBD1 (5 bases). V shed 0 bases and J shed 0 bases, with 11 bases lying between them. CDR1 SGHRS and CDR2 YFSETQ come from the germline V gene. This CDR3 is built from 16 residues.

A single count supports this clone. V usage is TRBV20-1 and J usage is TRBJ2-6; D gene uncertain. Trimming removed 3 bases from V and 0 bases from J, with 12 bases in between. The CDR3 sequence is 16 residues long. Germline-derived CDR1 and CDR2 are DFQATT and SNEGSKA (reference sequence). The DNA of the CDR3 is TGCAGTGCTAGTGTAGTTCGATCCTCTGGGGCCAACGTCCTGACTTTC. Translated, it gives CSASVVRSSGANVLTF.

This chain links TRBV27 with TRBJ1-2; D is uncertain. CDR3 length: 16 residues. V gave up 5 bases and J gave up 8 bases, with 24 bases separating them. Germline CDR1 is MNHEY and CDR2 is SMNVEV (reference sequence). CDR3 in amino acids: CASSRTGIFRGGGYTF. The CDR3 region has the DNA TGTGCCAGCAGTCGGACCGGGATTTTTCGAGGAGGCGGCTACACCTTC.